Each of the 20 T cell receptor beta chains below was sequenced from the same sample in a study of T-cell memory formation after mild COVID-19. TCRdb analysed the 5' RACE reads with MiXCR anew, one entry per CDR3 protein. The repertoire consists of fewer than 700,000 distinct CDR3 sequences, with about a sixth occurring once and the leading ten covering around 12%. Sequencing was performed on PBMCs or a T cell subset sorted from them (not recorded which). These receptors were taken from an adult woman who had mild COVID-19 (a few samples of this study predate the infection). Cell type and time point are not known.

This clonotype appeared a few times. The chain couples TRBV7-9 to TRBJ1-5; TRBD1 aligns across 8 bases. CDR3 size: 15 residues. Per the germline V gene, CDR1 is SEHNR and CDR2 is FQNEAQ (reference sequence). V dropped 5 bases and J dropped 5; count of bases not matched to a gene: 8. Written as DNA, the CDR3 is TGTGCCAGCAGCGCTGACAGGGGACCGCATCAGCCCCAGCATTTT. Its translation: CASSADRGPHQPQHF.

The chain joins TRBV6-5 to TRBJ2-7; 12 nucleotides align to TRBD1. Germline CDR1 MNHEY, CDR2 SVGAGI. V gave up 2 bases and J gave up 4 bases; unmatched junction bases: 3. The CDR3 extends over 15 amino acids. Here the CDR3 reads CASSYGGQGAYEQYF. The CDR3 DNA follows: TGTGCCAGCAGTTACGGGGGACAGGGGGCTTACGAGCAGTACTTC.

This clonotype has more than one count but fewer than ten. This chain uses TRBV7-2 with TRBJ2-1; 14 bases match TRBD2. From germline, CDR1 is SGHTA and CDR2 FQGNSA. CDR3 length equals 17 residues. The ends lost 5 bases at V and 3 bases at J; junction bases unmatched: 6. The CDR3 nucleotides read TGTGCCAGCAGCCCGGGACTAGCGGGAGCCATCTACAATGAGCAGTTCTTC. Amino acid sequence: CASSPGLAGAIYNEQFF.

This clonotype was recorded a few times. V is TRBV6-5 and J is TRBJ2-5; D is unclear. CDR1 and CDR2 (germline): MNHEY, SVGAGI. The CDR3 has 14 amino acids. V gave up 0 bases and J gave up 5 bases, with 10 bases separating them. This chain's CDR3 is CASSYSLVSETQYF. For the CDR3, the DNA is TGTGCCAGCAGTTACTCTTTAGTTTCTGAGACCCAGTACTTC.

V gene TRBV29-1 combines with J gene TRBJ2-7, with unresolved D. Trimming cost V 4 bases and J 7 bases, with 8 bases left between them. Germline CDR1 and CDR2: SQVTM and ANQGSEA. There are 10 residues in the CDR3. CDR3 protein: CSVAVGEQYF. The CDR3 coding sequence is TGCAGCGTTGCCGTAGGGGAGCAGTACTTC.

J is TRBJ2-2 and V is TRBV24-1, with a weak D call TRBD1 (5 bases). Per germline, CDR1 KGHDR and CDR2 SFDVKD. This CDR3 has 14 amino acids. Trimming removed 7 bases at V and 6 bases at J, with 14 bases between. As DNA, the CDR3 is TGTGCCACCAGGGCCTCAGGGATGGCCGGGGAGCTGTTTTTT. This sequence encodes CATRASGMAGELFF.

Here the CDR3 reads CASSPASKGGGSSYNEQFF. CDR3 coding DNA: TGTGCCAGCAGCCCGGCATCCAAAGGTGGGGGTAGCTCCTACAATGAGCAGTTCTTC. The chain employs TRBV9 and TRBJ2-1; D assignment may be TRBD1 or TRBD2 (5 bases each). From germline, CDR1 is SGDLS and CDR2 YYNGEE. Trimming removed 4 bases at V and 0 bases at J, with 23 bases between. CDR3 size: 19 residues. Full variable domain (rest looked up from reference TRBV9 and TRBJ2-1): DSGVTQTPKHLITATGQRVTLRCSPRSGDLSVYWYQQSLDQGLQFLIQYYNGEERAKGNILERFSAQQFPDLHSELNLSSLELGDSALYFCASSPASKGGGSSYNEQFFGPGTRLTVL.

This chain uses TRBV24-1 with TRBJ2-3; D is unclear. V gave up 1 base and J gave up 2 bases, with 12 bases separating them. CDR3 length: 16 residues. Looked up from germline, CDR1 is KGHDR and CDR2 is SFDVKD. The CDR3 here is CATSDLSSGNTDTQYF. In nucleotides, the CDR3 is TGTGCCACCAGTGATTTATCTTCCGGTAACACAGATACGCAGTATTTT.

The sample holds a few counts of this clonotype. This chain links TRBV5-1 with TRBJ1-1; D is ambiguous. CDR1 is SGHRS and CDR2 is YFSETQ in the germline V gene. This CDR3 is built from 15 residues. The V end lost 4 bases, the J end lost 4 bases, and 17 bases lay between the germline ends. CDR3 sequence: CASSAGRTGGTEAFF. The CDR3 DNA reads as TGCGCCAGCAGCGCCGGCCGGACTGGAGGCACTGAAGCTTTCTTT.

The CDR3 coding sequence is TGTGCCTGGAGTTTGAAGGCGTCACCCCGCCGTGTAGATACGCAGTATTTT. Translated, it gives CAWSLKASPRRVDTQYF. The V gene is TRBV30, the J gene TRBJ2-3; D is unresolved. This CDR3 is 17 amino acids long. Trimming removed 2 bases from V and 5 bases from J, with 23 bases in between. Germline V gene sequence: CDR1 GTSNPN, CDR2 SVGIG (reference sequence).

This clonotype was counted only a few times. J is TRBJ1-6 and V is TRBV7-9, with D tentatively TRBD1 (6 bases). The CDR3 has 14 amino acids. V was shortened by 1 base and J by 7 bases, with 8 bases between the two germline ends. Per the germline V gene, CDR1 is SEHNR and CDR2 is FQNEAQ (reference sequence). CDR3: CASSLGGQNSPLHF. The CDR3 nucleotides are TGTGCCAGCAGCTTAGGGGGGCAGAATTCACCCCTCCACTTT.

This clonotype was observed a few times. The CDR3 protein is CATSRDGGGRYEQYF. CDR3 nucleotide sequence: TGTGCCACCAGCAGAGATGGAGGGGGCCGGTACGAGCAGTACTTC. This chain links TRBV15 with TRBJ2-7; D may be TRBD1 (7 bases). Trimming left V 0 bases short and J 4 bases short, with 13 bases between. CDR3 length equals 15 residues. The germline V gene encodes CDR1 LNHNV and CDR2 YYDKDF (reference sequence).

This clonotype was counted only a few times. The gene calls are TRBV24-1 and TRBJ2-1, with 11 nucleotides matching TRBD2. CDR3 size: 16 residues. V lost 5 bases and J lost 6; bases outside the gene matches: 8. The germline gives CDR1 KGHDR, CDR2 SFDVKD. The CDR3 region is CATSGAGLAGFNEQFF. CDR3 coding DNA: TGTGCCACCAGTGGGGCCGGACTAGCGGGCTTCAATGAGCAGTTCTTC.

The J gene is TRBJ1-5, the V gene TRBV5-1; D ambiguous. Trimming left V 1 base short and J 5 bases short, with 10 bases between. Germline V gene sequence: CDR1 SGHRS, CDR2 YFSETQ. The CDR3 is made up of 14 amino acids. CDR3 in DNA: TGCGCCAGCAGCTTGATGGGGAAGGATCAGCCCCAGCATTTT. This sequence encodes CASSLMGKDQPQHF.

This clonotype was seen a few times. V is TRBV5-6 and J is TRBJ2-7; possible D gene TRBD2, 6 bases. Deletions cut 5 bases from V and 2 bases from J, with 11 bases between. CDR1 and CDR2 (germline): SGHDT, YYEEEE. The CDR3 loop spans 13 amino acids. The CDR3 DNA follows: TGTGCCAGCAGGCGGGAAACTACCTACGAGCAGTACTTC. Its protein is CASRRETTYEQYF.

The chain employs TRBV2 and TRBJ1-6; D might be TRBD1 (6 bases). The CDR3 is 15 residues long. V dropped 0 bases and J dropped 7 bases, with 10 bases sitting between them. Germline-derived CDR1 and CDR2 are SNHLY and FYNNEI. As DNA, the CDR3 is TGTGCCAGCAGTGAAGCTCGGCAGGGGAATTCACCCCTCCACTTT. Translating gives CASSEARQGNSPLHF.

This clonotype appeared a few times. This chain joins TRBV12-5 and TRBJ2-4; 12 nucleotides match TRBD2. CDR1 is LGHNT and CDR2 is FRNRAP in the germline V gene. The CDR3 consists of 20 residues. V shed 5 bases, J shed 1 base, and the junction held 15 bases outside the gene matches. For the CDR3, the DNA is TGTGCTAGTGGTACTGAGGTCGGACTAGCGGGACTCTACGCCAAAAACATTCAGTACTTC. It translates to CASGTEVGLAGLYAKNIQYF.

This sequence joins TRBV7-8 and TRBJ1-6; no firm D call. The V and J ends lost 6 bases and 10 bases respectively, with 13 bases between them. CDR3 length: 13 amino acids. Germline V lookup: CDR1 SGHVS, CDR2 FQNEAQ. CDR3 coding DNA: TGTGCCAGCAGACCAGACCTGGGATCACCCCTCCACTTT. This encodes CASRPDLGSPLHF.

In its sample, this clonotype was seen a few times. The chain employs TRBV29-1 and TRBJ2-7; possibly TRBD1 for D (6 bases). CDR3 length equals 11 residues. Trimming left V 6 bases short and J 4 bases short, with 10 bases between. CDR1 and CDR2 from the germline V gene are SQVTM and ANQGSEA. The chain's CDR3 is CSVGTTYEQYF. CDR3 DNA sequence: TGCAGCGTGGGGACAACTTACGAGCAGTACTTC.

The rearrangement links TRBV6-6 to TRBJ1-2; D uncertain. CDR1 MNHNY and CDR2 SVGAGI come from the germline V gene (reference sequence). Trimming pared 0 bases from V and 8 bases from J, leaving 16 bases between. This CDR3 is built from 15 residues. The DNA of the CDR3 is TGTGCCAGCAGTTACTCGGACCCAGGAATCACAGGCTACACCTTC. It yields the protein CASSYSDPGITGYTF.